Below, one T cell receptor beta chain is given with its context. The data were obtained in a study of cytomegalovirus exposure and HLA in healthy donors. Use of 60 Vbeta and 13 Jbeta primers characterized the PCR. The method was immunoSEQ multiplex PCR; TCRdb's version includes in-frame clones alone and lacks a portion of them. The table records around 150,000 clones, around 80% of them present only once. The V end lost 1 base, the J end lost 0 bases, and 10 bases lay between the germline ends. The CDR3 loop spans 16 amino acids. Germline V gene lookup returns CDR1 SNHLY and CDR2 FYNNEI. Sequenced sample: PBMCs. This TCR was sampled from a man between 18 and 35 years old in good health and CMV-seronegative. The chain is built from TRBV2 and TRBJ1-5; D remains ambiguous. CDR3 sequence (DNA): TGTGCCAGCAGTGAAGACGCGGAGCTTAGCAATCAGCCCCAGCATTTT. This sequence encodes CASSEDAELSNQPQHF.